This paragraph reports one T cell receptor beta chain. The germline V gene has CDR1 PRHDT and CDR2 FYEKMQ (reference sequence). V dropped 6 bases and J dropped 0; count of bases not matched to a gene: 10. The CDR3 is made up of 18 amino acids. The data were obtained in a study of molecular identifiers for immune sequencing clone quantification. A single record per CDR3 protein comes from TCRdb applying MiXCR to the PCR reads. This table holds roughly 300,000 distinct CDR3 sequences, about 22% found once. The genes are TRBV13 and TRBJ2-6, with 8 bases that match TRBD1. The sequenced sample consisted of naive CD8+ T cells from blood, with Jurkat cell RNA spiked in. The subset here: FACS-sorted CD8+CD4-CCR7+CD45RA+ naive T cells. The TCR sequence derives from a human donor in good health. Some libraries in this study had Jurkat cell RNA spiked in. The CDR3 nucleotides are TGTGCCAGCAGTTCTGGGACAGGAGTATACTCTGGGGCCAACGTCCTGACTTTC. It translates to CASSSGTGVYSGANVLTF.